Below are 10 T cell receptor beta chains sequenced from a single sample in a study of OX40 agonist ivuxolimab in advanced cancers. TCRdb's copy holds only in-frame clones and misses some; the assay was immunoSEQ multiplex PCR. The sample yields about 60,000 clones, about 82% seen once. Sequenced material: CD4+ or CD8+ T cells sorted from blood, taken in a trial of the OX40 agonist ivuxolimab. The receptors stem from an adult with an advanced solid tumor such as melanoma, head and neck, liver or kidney cancer.

The chain couples TRBV7-3 to TRBJ1-1; a possible D gene is TRBD1 (5 bases). CDR3 size: 13 residues. Germline V lookup: CDR1 SGHTA, CDR2 FQGTGA. V gave up 2 bases and J gave up 5 bases, with 9 bases separating them. DNA of the CDR3: TGTGCCAGCAGCTTAGGGGGGGAGACTGAAGCTTTCTTT. It codes for CASSLGGETEAFF.

The chain couples TRBV6-5 to TRBJ2-5; no definite D call. The CDR3 contains 12 residues. Looked up from germline, CDR1 is MNHEY and CDR2 is SVGAGI. Trimming cost V 0 bases and J 2 bases, with 1 base left between them. The chain's CDR3 is CASSYSQETQYF. Here the CDR3 DNA reads TGTGCCAGCAGTTACTCTCAAGAGACCCAGTACTTC.

V and J are TRBV18 and TRBJ2-7; 8 bases align to TRBD1. V shed 3 bases, J shed 5 bases, and the junction held 9 bases outside the gene matches. CDR1 is KGHSH and CDR2 is LQKENI in the germline V gene. CDR3 length: 15 residues. This CDR3 is CASSPGATGVHEQYF. The CDR3 region has the DNA TGTGCCAGCTCACCGGGGGCGACAGGGGTCCACGAGCAGTACTTC.

The chain joins TRBV30 to TRBJ2-5; D gene uncertain. Trimming pared 2 bases from V and 4 bases from J, leaving 17 bases between. The CDR3 sequence is 15 residues long. The germline V gene encodes CDR1 GTSNPN and CDR2 SVGIG (reference sequence). The CDR3 sequence is CAWSPSYQRRETQYF. As DNA, the CDR3 is TGTGCCTGGAGTCCCTCCTACCAGCGAAGAGAGACCCAGTACTTC.

The gene calls are TRBV6-5 and TRBJ1-1, with no clear D. V was shortened by 0 bases and J by 0 bases, with 8 bases between the two germline ends. This CDR3 has 15 residues. The germline gives CDR1 MNHEY, CDR2 SVGAGI. The CDR3 sequence is CASSYSTGLNTEAFF. DNA of the CDR3: TGTGCCAGCAGTTACTCGACGGGCTTGAACACTGAAGCTTTCTTT.

The rearrangement joins TRBV11-2 to TRBJ2-1; D unclear. The germline V gene encodes CDR1 SGHAT and CDR2 FQNNGV. There are 15 residues in the CDR3. The ends were cut back, 4 bases at V and 6 bases at J, with 16 bases in the middle. CDR3 region: CASSSLDSLSNEQFF. CDR3 coding DNA: TGTGCCAGCAGCTCCCTGGATAGCCTCAGCAATGAGCAGTTCTTC.

The chain is built from TRBV2 and TRBJ2-3; D ambiguous. CDR1 and CDR2 from the germline V gene are SNHLY and FYNNEI. The CDR3 covers 11 residues. V gave up 6 bases and J gave up 2 bases, with 3 bases separating them. In DNA, the CDR3 is TGTGCCAGCAGCCTCACAGATACGCAGTATTTT. Translation: CASSLTDTQYF.

This rearrangement joins TRBV7-9 to TRBJ1-4, with D maybe TRBD1 (5 bases). V lost 3 bases to trimming and J lost 8 bases, with 13 bases between them. CDR1 and CDR2 (germline): SEHNR, FQNEAQ (reference sequence). The CDR3 is 14 amino acids. The CDR3 nucleotides read TGTGCCAGCAGCTTTTACCGGGACGAAGAAAAACTGTTTTTT. It specifies CASSFYRDEEKLFF. The full variable domain, in which reference TRBV7-9 and TRBJ1-4 provide the parts outside the CDR3, is DTGVSQNPRHKITKRGQNVTFRCDPISEHNRLYWYRQTLGQGPEFLTYFQNEAQLEKSRLLSDRFSAERPKGSFSTLEIQRTEQGDSAMYLCASSFYRDEEKLFFGSGTQLSVL.

The chain combines TRBV28 with TRBJ2-1, with 9 bases identical to TRBD2. V lost 5 bases, J lost 1 base, and 6 bases stayed unmatched. The CDR3 spans 16 residues. Germline CDR1 MDHEN, CDR2 SYDVKM. The DNA of the CDR3 is TGTGCCAGCAGTCCTATAGCGGGAGATTCCTACAATGAGCAGTTCTTC. It specifies CASSPIAGDSYNEQFF. Variable domain in full (rest from reference TRBV28 and TRBJ2-1): DVKVTQSSRYLVKRTGEKVFLECVQDMDHENMFWYRQDPGLGLRLIYFSYDVKMKEKGDIPEGYSVSREKKERFSLILESASTNQTSMYLCASSPIAGDSYNEQFFGPGTRLTVL.

On this clone: The junction departs from germline at one end; a sequencing error may be responsible. This chain joins TRBV6-5 and TRBJ1-5, with D uncertain. The germline V gene has CDR1 MNHEY and CDR2 SVGAGI. The CDR3 is made up of 14 amino acids. Written as DNA, the CDR3 is TGTGCCGGCAGTTTGGTGCAGGAGAATCAGCCCCAGCATTTT. Translating it yields CAGSLVQENQPQHF.